This is a list of T cell receptor beta chains from one sample in a study of blood T cell repertoires in COVID-19. Using immunoSEQ multiplex PCR, the repertoire was profiled, and TCRdb retains in-frame clones only, with some absent. The table lists fewer than 200,000 clones, roughly 80% of them singletons. The material sequenced was peripheral blood. These receptors were collected from a human donor in a cohort sampled during active COVID-19. CDR3s leave out the opening cysteine and the closing phenylalanine or tryptophan. Size is omitted from some rows. Given values are once, few, many or a class for expanded clones.

>TRBV7-9|12|TRBJ1-1|NA
ASSLVLENTEAF
>TRBV6-2/TRBV6-3|11|TRBJ1-1|NA
ASSRGRNTEAF
>TRBV7-9|13|TRBJ1-1|NA
ASSGKEYRGTEAF
>TRBV19|12|TRBJ1-1|NA
ASSIRQGNTEAF
>TRBV19|14|TRBJ1-1|NA
ASSIVVGTGNTEAF
>TRBV14|11|TRBJ1-6|NA
ASSPRLDSPLH
>TRBV7-9|13|TRBJ2-1|NA
ASSLERGRGDEQF
>TRBV7-9|11|TRBJ1-2|once
ASSLPRGYGYT
>TRBV11-2|12|TRBJ2-7|NA
ASSSGTGTYEQY
>TRBV30|12|TRBJ1-2|NA
AWRGAGTPYGYT
>TRBV5-1|13|TRBJ1-6|NA
ASSLGQGQGSPLH
>TRBV3-1/TRBV3-2|13|TRBJ2-1|NA
ASSQLSGGMDEQF
>TRBV10-3|13|TRBJ1-1|NA
AISEYGVGDTEAF
>TRBV5-4|14|TRBJ2-2|NA
ASSLVLAGENGELF
>TRBV9|14|TRBJ2-2|NA
ASGARGGTNTGELF
>TRBV29-1|16|TRBJ1-2|NA
SVVSPWTEGIGGYGYT
>TRBV29-1|13|TRBJ2-1|NA
SVEVGARTKNEQF
>TRBV7-9|11|TRBJ1-2|NA
ASSLGTGEGYT
>TRBV2|13|TRBJ2-7|NA
ASNYYRDRVYEQY
>TRBV10-3|10|TRBJ1-2|NA
AIKQGSYGYT
>TRBV12-3/TRBV12-4|11|TRBJ1-1|once
ASSYASGTEAF
>TRBV19|14|TRBJ1-5|once
ASQPSRQGWDQPQH
>TRBV5-5|11|TRBJ2-7|few
ASSLGQSYEQY
>TRBV5-1|13|TRBJ2-2|NA
ASSLALAATGELF
>TRBV7-2|12|TRBJ1-1|NA
ASSFGTANTEAF
>TRBV27|12|TRBJ1-1|NA
ASSLGQANTEAF
>TRBV7-3|13|TRBJ1-1|NA
ASSSTGGAHTEAF
>TRBV18|17|TRBJ1-2|NA
ASSPLPGQSGLTNYGYT
>TRBV5-1|16|TRBJ2-3|NA
ASSLAAGGLISTDTQY
>TRBV2|11|TRBJ1-2|NA
ASSGTGYYGYT
>TRBV12-3/TRBV12-4|11|TRBJ1-5|NA
ASSPTGNQPQH
>TRBV29-1|11|TRBJ1-1|NA
SVENRMNTEAF
>TRBV6-1|15|TRBJ1-4|NA
ASSAPRRSGTNEKLF
>TRBV25-1|11|TRBJ1-2|NA
ASSETGVYGYT
>TRBV7-2|12|TRBJ1-2|NA
ASSPGAGLGGYT
>TRBV13|13|TRBJ1-4|NA
ASSTRQTLNEKLF
>TRBV5-1|13|TRBJ2-3|few
ASSVQGAWTDTQY
>TRBV5-6|11|TRBJ2-7|few
ASTPEGGYEQY
>TRBV10-3|15|TRBJ2-3|few
AISNPSLAGDSDTQY
>TRBV5-1|13|TRBJ2-7|NA
ASSPTGFDSYEQY
>TRBV18|13|TRBJ2-6|NA
ASSPIGLGANVLT
>TRBV19|17|TRBJ2-3|NA
ASSLSLWSPTTSTDTQY
>TRBV27|17|TRBJ1-1|once
ASSLKVVGQGGLGAEAF
>TRBV12-5|14|TRBJ2-2|NA
ASGLPSGRNTGELF
>TRBV5-1|12|TRBJ1-2|NA
ASSLRQDNYGYT
>TRBV7-2|12|TRBJ2-7|NA
ASSFTGDSYEQY
>TRBV5-4|13|TRBJ1-1|NA
ASSLARGANTEAF
>TRBV6-1|13|TRBJ1-5|once
ASSDRQGVGQPQH
>TRBV3-1/TRBV3-2|15|TRBJ1-2|NA
ASSQEDRGPWDYGYT
>TRBV19|10|TRBJ1-2|NA
ASSMNPGVYT
>TRBV6-2/TRBV6-3|14|TRBJ2-7|NA
ASSLETSGGAYEQY
>TRBV18|13|TRBJ1-5|NA
ASSPPSGLGQPQH